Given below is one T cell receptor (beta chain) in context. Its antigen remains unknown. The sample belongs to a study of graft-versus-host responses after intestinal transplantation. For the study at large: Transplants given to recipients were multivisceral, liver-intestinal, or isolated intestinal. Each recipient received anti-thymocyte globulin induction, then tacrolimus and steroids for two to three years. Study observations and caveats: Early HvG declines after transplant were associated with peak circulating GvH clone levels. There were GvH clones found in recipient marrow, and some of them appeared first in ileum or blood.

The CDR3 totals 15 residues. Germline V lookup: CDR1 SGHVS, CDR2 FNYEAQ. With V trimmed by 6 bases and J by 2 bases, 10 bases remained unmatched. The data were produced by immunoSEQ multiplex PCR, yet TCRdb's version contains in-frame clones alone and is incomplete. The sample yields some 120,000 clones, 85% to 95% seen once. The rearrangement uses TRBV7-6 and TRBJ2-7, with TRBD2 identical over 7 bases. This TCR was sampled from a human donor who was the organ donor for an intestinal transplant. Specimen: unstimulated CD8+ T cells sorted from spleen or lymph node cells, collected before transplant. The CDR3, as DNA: TGTGCCAGCAGTCTACTGGCTAGCGGTACCTACGAGCAGTACTTC. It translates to CASSLLASGTYEQYF.